These 21 T cell receptor beta chains originate from one sample sequenced in a study of cytomegalovirus exposure and HLA in healthy donors. The PCR used 60 Vbeta and 13 Jbeta primers. The table came from immunoSEQ multiplex PCR; TCRdb's copy has only in-frame clones and leaves some out. The repertoire includes under 150,000 clones, over 70% of them detected once, and 4% sits in the top ten. Sequenced input: PBMCs. The receptors come from a middle-aged woman in good health and CMV-seronegative.

The chain combines TRBV27 with TRBJ2-1, with 12 positions matching TRBD2. Germline V lookup: CDR1 MNHEY, CDR2 SMNVEV (reference sequence). V lost 5 bases to trimming and J lost 8 bases; unmatched junction nucleotides: 10. The CDR3 contains 16 residues. CDR3 bases: TGTGCCAGCAGTCCCCGACTAGCGGGAGTCGGGTATGAGCAGTTCTTC. As protein: CASSPRLAGVGYEQFF.

The chain is built from TRBV5-1 and TRBJ1-6, with 8 bases matching TRBD1. Per germline, CDR1 SGHRS and CDR2 YFSETQ. This CDR3 region has 18 residues. The V and J ends lost 0 bases and 2 bases, in that order; junction bases with no gene match: 7. DNA for the CDR3: TGCGCCAGCAGCTTGGATGCCCAGGGGGCAACCTATAATTCACCCCTCCACTTT. The encoded protein is CASSLDAQGATYNSPLHF.

The chain combines TRBV5-5 with TRBJ2-1; D perhaps matches TRBD2 (7 bases). Germline V gives CDR1 SGHKS, CDR2 YYEKEE (reference sequence). Between the trimmed V and J ends, which lost 4 bases and 8 bases, there was a span of 13 bases. There are 13 residues in the CDR3. The CDR3 DNA sequence: TGTGCCAGCAGCCCGGGGGGCCGCGATGAGCAGTTCTTC. It yields the protein CASSPGGRDEQFF.

In this sample, this clone turned up a few times. This chain connects TRBV18 to TRBJ1-3; TRBD1 is a possible D gene (6 bases). Germline-derived CDR1 and CDR2 are KGHSH and LQKENI. CDR3 length: 17 amino acids. V lost 2 bases and J 0 bases, leaving 14 bases between the germline ends. As DNA, the CDR3 is TGTGCCAGCTCACCATGGGGACACTCGAGCTCTGGAAACACCATATATTTT. Its translation: CASSPWGHSSSGNTIYF.

Concerning this clone: A read error may produce the germline difference seen at one junction end. The genes are TRBV7-9 and TRBJ2-3, with 7 nucleotides matching TRBD2. This CDR3 has 18 amino acids. Germline V gene data show CDR1 as SEHNR and CDR2 as FQNEAQ (reference sequence). CDR3 region: CSSAGVIFGGPITDTQYF. For the CDR3, the DNA is TGTTCCAGCGCGGGGGTGATATTTGGAGGGCCTATCACAGATACGCAGTATTTT.

A few counts support this clone. The chain couples TRBV28 to TRBJ2-5, with 7 bases identical to TRBD1. Germline V gene data show CDR1 as MDHEN and CDR2 as SYDVKM. V shed 7 bases and J 0 bases; nucleotides not matched to a gene: 8. There are 15 residues in the CDR3. For the CDR3, the DNA is TGTGCCAGCAACGGACAGGTCAGGTACCAAGAGACCCAGTACTTC. Translating gives CASNGQVRYQETQYF.

This clone was detected only a few times. The chain employs TRBV4-3 and TRBJ1-4, with D maybe TRBD1 (5 bases). The CDR3 has 15 residues. Germline values: CDR1 LGHNA, CDR2 YSLEER. V dropped 1 base and J dropped 5 bases, with 11 bases sitting between them. CDR3 amino acids: CASSQVQGLNEKLFF. The DNA for the CDR3 is TGCGCCAGCAGCCAAGTCCAGGGATTGAATGAAAAACTGTTTTTT.

The chain combines TRBV7-3 with TRBJ2-1; 7 nucleotides agree with TRBD1. CDR1 SGHTA and CDR2 FQGTGA come from the germline V gene. CDR3 length: 15 amino acids. V trimming: 3 bases; J trimming: 0 bases; junction bases outside the gene matches: 2. The CDR3 protein is CASSLSGGSYNEQFF. CDR3 in DNA: TGTGCCAGCAGCTTGTCAGGGGGCTCCTACAATGAGCAGTTCTTC. Complete variable domain (other parts from reference TRBV7-3 and TRBJ2-1): GAGVSQTPSNKVTEKGKYVELRCDPISGHTALYWYRQSLGQGPEFLIYFQGTGAADDSGLPNDRFFAVRPEGSVSTLKIQRTERGDSAVYLCASSLSGGSYNEQFFGPGTRLTVL.

The V gene is TRBV29-1, the J gene TRBJ1-1; the D gene is possibly TRBD1 (6 bases). V was trimmed by 6 bases and J by 7 bases, leaving 12 bases between them. The CDR3 totals 11 residues. The germline V gene has CDR1 SQVTM and CDR2 ANQGSEA. This CDR3 is CSVLTGREAFF. Here the CDR3 DNA reads TGCAGCGTCCTGACAGGACGTGAAGCTTTCTTT.

The chain couples TRBV9 to TRBJ2-4; 10 bases match TRBD2. The V gene's germline CDR1 is SGDLS and CDR2 YYNGEE. There are 16 residues in the CDR3. V shed 1 base and J 8 bases; nucleotides not matched to a gene: 9. In DNA form, the CDR3 reads TGTGCCAGCAGCGTAAGAGCGGGGGGGAGTGGAGACATTCAGTACTTC. This sequence encodes CASSVRAGGSGDIQYF.

This sequence joins TRBV6-5 and TRBJ2-7; TRBD1 matches 7 bases. From germline, CDR1 is MNHEY and CDR2 SVGAGI. The ends lost 5 bases at V and 6 bases at J; junction bases unmatched: 1. The CDR3 has 11 residues. The CDR3, as DNA: TGTGCCAGCAGTAGGACAGGCGAGCAGTACTTC. Translation: CASSRTGEQYF.

This sequence joins TRBV12-5 and TRBJ1-6; 7 nucleotides match TRBD1. This CDR3 has 15 residues. CDR1 is LGHNT and CDR2 is FRNRAP in the germline V gene. After removal of 5 bases from V and 6 bases from J, the junction contained 7 bases not matched to a gene. CDR3 sequence (DNA): TGTGCTAGTGGTAAAACTCGACAGGGTAATTCACCCCTCCACTTT. Translated: CASGKTRQGNSPLHF.

The genes are TRBV4-3 and TRBJ2-7; no clear D gene. Germline CDR1 is LGHNA and CDR2 is YSLEER. V shed 0 bases and J shed 6 bases, with 18 bases lying between them. The CDR3 extends over 16 amino acids. CDR3 nucleotide sequence: TGCGCCAGCAGCCAAGAACACAGCCACTGGTCTCGCGAGCAGTACTTC. It codes for CASSQEHSHWSREQYF.

This clone was seen only a few times. The rearrangement uses TRBV5-1 and TRBJ2-1; tentatively, D is TRBD2 (6 bases). The CDR3 runs 14 residues. Trimming removed 0 bases at V and 5 bases at J, with 9 bases between. CDR1 is SGHRS, CDR2 YFSETQ, per germline. This CDR3 is CASSLEPSDNEQFF. The CDR3 nucleotides read TGCGCCAGCAGCTTGGAGCCTAGCGACAATGAGCAGTTCTTC.

V is TRBV6-5 and J is TRBJ2-2; TRBD1 is a possible D gene (5 bases). The CDR3 has 13 amino acids. Between the trimmed V and J ends, which lost 6 bases and 5 bases, there was a span of 10 bases. The germline CDR1 and CDR2 sequences are MNHEY and SVGAGI. Here the CDR3 DNA reads TGTGCCAGCAGCCTCAGGGAAACCGGGGAGCTGTTTTTT. Residues: CASSLRETGELFF.

The V call is TRBV4-3, the J call TRBJ2-7, with 13 bases matching TRBD2. Germline CDR1 LGHNA, CDR2 YSLEER. The CDR3 covers 15 residues. The ends lost 5 bases at V and 2 bases at J; junction bases unmatched: 3. CDR3 bases: TGCGCCAGCAGCTACGGGACTAGCGGGACCTACGAGCAGTACTTC. Translated, it gives CASSYGTSGTYEQYF.

This rearrangement joins TRBV7-8 to TRBJ1-1; D is unresolved. The CDR3 extends over 15 amino acids. The ends were cut back, 5 bases at V and 0 bases at J, with 13 bases in the middle. The germline CDR1 and CDR2 sequences are SGHVS and FQNEAQ. CDR3: CASSQSTELNTEAFF. The CDR3 nucleotides are TGTGCCAGCAGCCAGAGTACGGAGTTGAACACTGAAGCTTTCTTT.

J is TRBJ1-5 and V is TRBV6-5, with a tentative D call TRBD1 (6 bases). CDR1 and CDR2 from the germline V gene are MNHEY and SVGAGI. V gave up 4 bases and J gave up 4 bases, with 14 bases separating them. The CDR3 consists of 15 residues. The CDR3 protein is CASSSGGGANQPQHF. In nucleotides, the CDR3 is TGTGCCAGCAGTTCGGGGGGGGGCGCAAATCAGCCCCAGCATTTT.

This clone was found once. The chain combines TRBV7-2 with TRBJ2-7; 9 bases map to TRBD2. The trim removed 0 bases at V and 5 bases at J, leaving 2 bases unmatched. The CDR3 length is 14 residues. Germline CDR1 SGHTA, CDR2 FQGNSA. The CDR3 sequence: CASSLAAGGHEQYF. The CDR3, as DNA: TGTGCCAGCAGCTTAGCAGCGGGAGGCCACGAGCAGTACTTC.

This clone has only a few counts. V gene TRBV28 combines with J gene TRBJ2-7, with TRBD1 matching 10 bases. V lost 3 bases and J lost 3; bases outside the gene matches: 11. The V gene's germline CDR1 is MDHEN and CDR2 SYDVKM. This CDR3 has 17 amino acids. The CDR3 nucleotides are TGTGCCAGCAGTTTCGGGACCGGGACAGGGGCAAGCTACGAGCAGTACTTC. Amino acid sequence: CASSFGTGTGASYEQYF.

The DNA for the CDR3 is TGTGCCAGCAGCTTTGGGACAGTGAACACTGAAGCTTTCTTT. Its translation: CASSFGTVNTEAFF. V and J are TRBV7-2 and TRBJ1-1; 7 bases align to TRBD1. V shed 3 bases, J shed 0 bases, and the junction held 1 base outside the gene matches. CDR3 size: 14 residues. The germline gives CDR1 SGHTA, CDR2 FQGNSA.